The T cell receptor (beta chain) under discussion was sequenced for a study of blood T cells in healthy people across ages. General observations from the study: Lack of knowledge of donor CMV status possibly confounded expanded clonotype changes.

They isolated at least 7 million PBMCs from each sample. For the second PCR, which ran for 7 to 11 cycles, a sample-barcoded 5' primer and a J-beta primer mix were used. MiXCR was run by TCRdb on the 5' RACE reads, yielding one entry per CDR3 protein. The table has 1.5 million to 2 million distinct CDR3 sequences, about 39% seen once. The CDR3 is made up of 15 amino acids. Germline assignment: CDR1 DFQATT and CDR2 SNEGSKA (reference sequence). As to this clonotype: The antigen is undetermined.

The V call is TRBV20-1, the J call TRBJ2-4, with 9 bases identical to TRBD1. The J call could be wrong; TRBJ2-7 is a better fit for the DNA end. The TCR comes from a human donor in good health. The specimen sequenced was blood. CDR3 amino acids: CSAPLSGTGKYEQYF. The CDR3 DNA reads TGCAGTGCTCCACTGTCCGGGACAGGGAAATACGAGCAGTACTTC.